The present TCR beta chain was sequenced within a study of breast tumors, draining lymph nodes, adjacent tissues. Study-level findings and limits: Data only fit, rather than demonstrated, lymph node origin of most tumor T cells. Luminal-like breast cancer showed significantly higher tumor–nontumor repertoire similarity than basal-like. Tumor TCR diversity was below lymph nodes but above nontumor tissue. Findings are consistent with lymph node origin and intratumoral expansion of most tumor T cells.

As regards this clonotype: What it binds is unknown. This sequence may be a read error, since a much larger clone differs from it by one base.

The lymph nodes were axillary draining lymph nodes from breast cancer patients. Using its own MiXCR run on the multiplex PCR reads, TCRdb lists one record per CDR3 protein. The sample includes around 230,000 distinct CDR3 sequences, about a third of them seen just once. The germline CDR1 and CDR2 sequences are SEHNR and FQNEAQ (reference sequence). This CDR3 comprises 15 residues. The chain joins TRBV7-9 to TRBJ1-2; TRBD1 might be the D (6 bases). The receptor's source is a female donor with breast cancer. Some clones in this sample may be carry-over from other donors' samples. The sample consisted of axillary lymph node tissue. CDR3 nucleotides: TGTGCCAGCAGTTCCACCGGGACATGGGCCGGGAGCTACCCCTTC. Protein sequence: CASSSTGTWAGSYPF.